Below, 22 T cell receptor beta chains from the same sample are listed, as sequenced in a study of cytomegalovirus exposure and HLA in healthy donors. Generated by immunoSEQ multiplex PCR, the TCRdb table keeps only in-frame clones and is missing some. There are 89,000 or so clones in the sample; roughly 92% occur only once, and about 1% lies in the top ten. Sequencing was performed on PBMCs. The origin of the receptors is a woman aged 30 to 39 in good health and CMV-seropositive.

The chain combines TRBV30 with TRBJ2-3, with TRBD2 matching over 7 bases. The CDR3 spans 16 residues. V was clipped by 0 bases and J by 1 base; unmatched bases: 7. Germline CDR1 and CDR2: GTSNPN and SVGIG (reference sequence). The CDR3 sequence: CAWSVRASGRTDTQYF. CDR3 bases: TGTGCCTGGAGTGTAAGGGCTAGCGGACGCACAGATACGCAGTATTTT.

The table lists this clone with a count of one. The rearrangement uses TRBV9 and TRBJ1-2; 9 bases fit TRBD1. This CDR3 has 16 residues. In germline, CDR1 is SGDLS, CDR2 YYNGEE. Trimming removed 0 bases from V and 1 base from J; junction bases left unmatched: 4. The CDR3 sequence: CASSVGGTGINYGYTF. CDR3 in DNA: TGTGCCAGCAGCGTAGGGGGGACAGGGATTAACTATGGCTACACCTTC.

The chain uses TRBV12-5 and TRBJ2-5, with D tentatively TRBD1 (5 bases). Trimming stripped 4 bases from V and 0 bases from J, with 9 bases between. This CDR3 has 14 amino acids. Germline-derived CDR1 and CDR2 are LGHNT and FRNRAP. CDR3 region: CASGSDMYQETQYF. The CDR3 nucleotides read TGTGCTAGTGGTTCGGACATGTACCAAGAGACCCAGTACTTC. Complete variable domain (other parts from reference TRBV12-5 and TRBJ2-5): DARVTQTPRHKVTEMGQEVTMRCQPILGHNTVFWYRQTMMQGLELLAYFRNRAPLDDSGMPKDRFSAEMPDATLATLKIQPSEPRDSAVYFCASGSDMYQETQYFGPGTRLLVL.

The sample holds one count of this clone. V usage is TRBV2 and J usage is TRBJ2-1; perhaps TRBD1 as D (6 bases). The CDR3 spans 13 residues. Trimming left V 7 bases short and J 5 bases short, with 12 bases between. Germline V gene sequence: CDR1 SNHLY, CDR2 FYNNEI. The CDR3 region has the DNA TGTGCCAGCACCGGACAGACCCACAATGAGCAGTTCTTC. Translating it yields CASTGQTHNEQFF.

The rearrangement joins TRBV6-5 to TRBJ2-5, with TRBD1 identical over 7 bases. The germline V gene has CDR1 MNHEY and CDR2 SVGAGI. Unmatched junction bases numbered 12, after V lost 7 bases and J lost 4 bases. There are 15 residues in the CDR3. Here the CDR3 reads CASTRKGTVRETQYF. The CDR3 region has the DNA TGTGCCAGCACTCGAAAGGGGACAGTCAGAGAGACCCAGTACTTC.

V gene TRBV6-1 combines with J gene TRBJ2-2; D is possibly TRBD2 (6 bases). V was cut by 6 bases and J by 5 bases, with 13 bases left in between. Germline V lookup: CDR1 MNHNS, CDR2 SASEGT. This CDR3 has 14 residues. For the CDR3, the DNA is TGTGCCAGCAGCCTACTAGCAGGGACCGGGGAGCTGTTTTTT. Its protein product is CASSLLAGTGELFF.

This chain uses TRBV5-5 with TRBJ2-3; no reliable D call. Trimming stripped 1 base from V and 0 bases from J, with 12 bases between. The CDR3 runs to 16 residues. Germline V CDR1 and CDR2: SGHKS, YYEKEE (reference sequence). The CDR3 DNA follows: TGTGCCAGCAGCTTGTTGGCAGTCACCAGCACAGATACGCAGTATTTT. Amino acids: CASSLLAVTSTDTQYF.

This clone was detected only once. The junction does not match germline at one end; this may be a read error. The rearrangement joins TRBV10-2 to TRBJ1-2; D is undetermined. The germline V gene has CDR1 WSHSY and CDR2 SAAADI. The CDR3 covers 14 residues. This chain's CDR3 is CASSLGLEAVLSTF. CDR3 DNA sequence: TGCGCCAGCAGTCTAGGCCTTGAGGCAGTCCTTTCTACGTTC.

The CDR3 spells CASSPLGQGSGYTF. CDR3 coding DNA: TGTGCCAGCAGCCCTCTGGGACAGGGGTCTGGCTACACCTTC. The V gene is TRBV7-2, the J gene TRBJ1-2, with 10 bases matching TRBD1. Trimming at V came to 5 bases and at J to 7 bases, leaving 7 bases not matched to a gene. Germline values: CDR1 SGHTA, CDR2 FQGNSA. This CDR3 has 14 amino acids.

The gene calls are TRBV18 and TRBJ2-2; the D is unclear. Trimming left V 6 bases short and J 3 bases short, with 11 bases between. This CDR3 is 14 amino acids long. Germline CDR1 reads KGHSH; CDR2 reads LQKENI. The chain's CDR3 is CASSGLRDTGELFF. For the CDR3, the DNA is TGTGCCAGCTCGGGCCTAAGAGACACCGGGGAGCTGTTTTTT.

V usage is TRBV4-2 and J usage is TRBJ2-5; the D gene is possibly TRBD2 (6 bases). CDR1 is LGHNA, CDR2 YNFKEQ, per germline. This CDR3 contains 16 residues. Trimming removed 0 bases at V and 4 bases at J, with 15 bases between. The CDR3 loop is CASSQEVGVGGETQYF. As DNA, the CDR3 is TGTGCCAGCAGCCAAGAAGTGGGAGTGGGAGGAGAGACCCAGTACTTC.

The chain uses TRBV7-2 and TRBJ2-5; D not resolved. CDR1 is SGHTA and CDR2 is FQGNSA in the germline V gene. This CDR3 spans 12 amino acids. V lost 1 base and J lost 7, with 7 bases in between. The CDR3 region has the DNA TGTGCCAGCAGCTTAGAAATCGGGACCCAGTACTTC. This codes for CASSLEIGTQYF.

The rearrangement joins TRBV6-6 to TRBJ1-5, with TRBD1 identical over 7 bases. J was trimmed by 5 bases and V by 6 bases; bases with no gene match: 10. Germline loops: CDR1 MNHNY, CDR2 SVGAGI (reference sequence). The CDR3 runs 15 residues. The DNA for the CDR3 is TGTGCCAGCAGGATAGACAGGGCCGCAGATCAGCCCCAGCATTTT. Translating it yields CASRIDRAADQPQHF.

V gene TRBV28 combines with J gene TRBJ1-2, with D maybe TRBD1 (5 bases). Germline lookup yields CDR1 MDHEN and CDR2 SYDVKM. The CDR3 extends over 13 amino acids. V was trimmed by 3 bases and J by 4 bases, leaving 9 bases between them. In DNA, the CDR3 is TGTGCCAGCAGTTTTGGGGGGGGCTATGGCTACACCTTC. This gives the protein CASSFGGGYGYTF.

The chain recombines TRBV28 with TRBJ2-5; 8 positions agree with TRBD2. The CDR3 covers 13 residues. Losses at the gene ends were 4 bases for V and 2 bases for J; bases not matched to a gene: 0. Germline V gene data show CDR1 as MDHEN and CDR2 as SYDVKM. In DNA form, the CDR3 reads TGTGCCAGCAGTTCGGGGGGGCAAGAGACCCAGTACTTC. Its translation is CASSSGGQETQYF.

V and J are TRBV10-3 and TRBJ1-2, with 11 bases aligning to TRBD1. Per germline, CDR1 ENHRY and CDR2 SYGVKD. Germline trimming cut 6 bases from V and 6 bases from J; bases unmatched to any gene: 3. The CDR3 runs 13 residues. CDR3 protein: CAIRPGQGDGYTF. CDR3 coding DNA: TGTGCCATCAGGCCGGGACAGGGGGATGGCTACACCTTC.

This rearrangement joins TRBV4-1 to TRBJ2-6; 9 bases are a match to TRBD1. The CDR3 contains 17 residues. V shed 0 bases, J shed 6 bases, and the junction held 6 bases outside the gene matches. In germline, CDR1 is MGHRA, CDR2 YSYEKL. The CDR3 is CASSQDLRTGEANVLTF. The CDR3, as DNA: TGCGCCAGCAGCCAAGACCTGAGGACAGGGGAGGCCAACGTCCTGACTTTC.

This clone was found a few times. The chain links TRBV7-6 to TRBJ2-3; 8 bases fit TRBD1. Trimming at V came to 5 bases and at J to 3 bases, leaving 10 bases not matched to a gene. The CDR3 contains 16 residues. Germline V CDR1 and CDR2: SGHVS, FNYEAQ. The DNA for the CDR3 is TGTGCCAGCAGCAACTTACAGGGGGGAGGTACAGATACGCAGTATTTT. Protein sequence: CASSNLQGGGTDTQYF.

The chain couples TRBV2 to TRBJ1-4; 10 bases agree with TRBD1. Trimming cost V 4 bases and J 10 bases; bases outside gene matches: 6. CDR3 length: 14 amino acids. Germline values: CDR1 SNHLY, CDR2 FYNNEI. The CDR3 loop reads CASSAGTGVRKLFF. CDR3 sequence (DNA): TGTGCCAGCAGTGCTGGGACAGGGGTCAGAAAACTGTTTTTT.

The chain recombines TRBV4-2 with TRBJ2-1; 14 bases align to TRBD2. The trim removed 1 base at V and 9 bases at J, leaving 2 bases unmatched. Per the germline V gene, CDR1 is LGHNA and CDR2 is YNFKEQ. The CDR3 is 15 residues long. The CDR3 region has the DNA TGTGCCAGCAGCCAAGCGGGGACTAGCGGGAGTGAGCAGTTCTTC. This gives the protein CASSQAGTSGSEQFF.

On this clone itself: The junction differs from germline at one of its ends, possibly a read error. The rearrangement joins TRBV6-5 to TRBJ1-5; D remains ambiguous. Germline values: CDR1 MNHEY, CDR2 SVGAGI. CDR3 length equals 15 residues. This chain's CDR3 is CASSDSRATNQPQHF. The CDR3 region has the DNA TGTGCCAGCAGTGACTCGAGGGCGACCAATCAGCCCCAGCATTTT.

The V gene is TRBV6-5, the J gene TRBJ1-2; the match to TRBD1 covers 7 bases. The germline V gene encodes CDR1 MNHEY and CDR2 SVGAGI. Trimming took 0 bases from V and 6 from J; bases not matched to a gene: 7. The CDR3 is 15 amino acids. The CDR3 DNA reads TGTGCCAGCAGTTACTCCGGACAGGCCGTTCATGGCTACACCTTC. This codes for CASSYSGQAVHGYTF.